A selection of T cell receptor beta chains follows, all from one sample in a study of cytotoxic CD8 clonotypes in ibrutinib-treated CLL. TCRdb keeps only in-frame clones here, not all; method: immunoSEQ multiplex PCR. Among some 200,000 clones, just over 70% were seen once, and the ten largest hold approximately 6%. The sequences come from PBMCs, collected after 12 months of ibrutinib treatment. These receptors were collected from a human donor with chronic lymphocytic leukemia. Each CDR3 is given with its conserved first and last residue. D genes are given only for firm matches. Some rows mark clone size as missing; the rest say once, few, many or name a class of expanded clone.

j_call v_call cdr3_length clone_size d_call cdr3_nt cdr3_aa
TRBJ2-7 TRBV18 15 - TRBD1 TGTGCCAGCTCACCCTCGACAGGGGATGTCTCCGAGCAGTACTTC CASSPSTGDVSEQYF
TRBJ2-1 TRBV4-2 14 - - TGTGCCAGCAGCCTGGGGATCTACAGCAATGAGCAGTTCTTC CASSLGIYSNEQFF
TRBJ1-2 TRBV7-2 16 - - TGTGCCAGCAGCTTAGAATGGGGCCAGGCTAACTATGGCTACACCTTC CASSLEWGQANYGYTF
TRBJ2-4 TRBV30 15 - - TGTGCCTGGAGTGGGGGCGGACTAGCCAAAAACATTCAGTACTTC CAWSGGGLAKNIQYF
TRBJ2-2 TRBV5-1 13 - - TGCGCCAGCATTCGCTCGAACACCGGGGAGCTGTTTTTT CASIRSNTGELFF
TRBJ1-1 TRBV5-1 14 - - TGCGCCAGCAGCTGGACGGTATGGAACACTGAAGCTTTCTTT CASSWTVWNTEAFF
TRBJ1-4 TRBV5-4 13 - - TGTGCCAGCAGCTTGGACAGGAGTGAAAAACTGTTTTTT CASSLDRSEKLFF
TRBJ2-7 TRBV18 14 once TRBD1 TGTGCCAGCTCACCAACGACAGGGGGTCGGGAGCAGTACTTC CASSPTTGGREQYF
TRBJ2-3 TRBV9 14 once - TGTGCCAGCAGCCTAAGACAGTACACAGATACGCAGTATTTT CASSLRQYTDTQYF
TRBJ2-3 TRBV7-3 13 - - TGTGCCAGCAGCTCTCCGACTAGAGATACGCAGTATTTT CASSSPTRDTQYF
TRBJ2-7 TRBV27 14 - - TGTGCCAGCAGCACTGCACGGGGCTGGGGCGAGCAGTACTTC CASSTARGWGEQYF
TRBJ1-2 TRBV28 18 - TRBD1 TGTGCCAGCAGTTTACTCATTGGGACAGGGCTTCGGGGCTATGGCTACACCTTC CASSLLIGTGLRGYGYTF
TRBJ2-7 TRBV5-1 14 few - TGCGCCAGCAGCCCTCTGGGGCCCAGGGGCGAGCAGTACTTC CASSPLGPRGEQYF
TRBJ1-2 TRBV7-3 13 - - TGTGCCAGCACCCGACCGGGGAGCTATGGCTACACCTTC CASTRPGSYGYTF
TRBJ2-5 TRBV4-2 14 - TRBD1 TGTGCCAGCAGCCCCGGGACAGAGAAAGAGACCCAGTACTTC CASSPGTEKETQYF
TRBJ2-3 TRBV4-1 15 - - TGCGCCAGCAGCCAAACTCCCGGGCGCGGCGATACGCAGTATTTT CASSQTPGRGDTQYF
TRBJ2-3 TRBV5-4 14 - - TGTGCCAGCAGTCGACAGCCCCTCACAGATACGCAGTATTTT CASSRQPLTDTQYF
TRBJ2-3 TRBV7-3 18 - - TGTGCCAGCAGCTACCTTCTTCTTGACAGAGCCGACACAGATACGCAGTATTTT CASSYLLLDRADTDTQYF
TRBJ2-1 TRBV5-8 19 - TRBD2 TGTGCCAGCAGCCCGGGAGGGACTAGCGGGCCTCTTTCCTACAATGAGCAGTTCTTC CASSPGGTSGPLSYNEQFF
TRBJ1-1 TRBV9 12 - - TGTGCCAGCAGTCCCCGACCTGGTGGAGCTTTCTTT CASSPRPGGAFF
TRBJ1-1 TRBV29-1 12 - - TGCAGCGTTGTGGTAGCGAACACTGAAGCTTTCTTT CSVVVANTEAFF
TRBJ2-3 TRBV6-6 12 - - TGTGCCAGCAGTCCGAGCACAGATACGCAGTATTTT CASSPSTDTQYF
TRBJ2-5 TRBV27 16 - TRBD1 TGTGCCAGCAGTACCCACCGGGACAGGGGTTTGAAGACCCAGTACTTC CASSTHRDRGLKTQYF
TRBJ2-1 TRBV5-1 16 - - TGCGCCAGCAGCACGGACGGCAGGGTGTCCTACAATGAGCAGTTCTTC CASSTDGRVSYNEQFF
TRBJ2-6 TRBV19 18 once TRBD1 TGTGCCAGTAGTACCCAGGGACAGGCATACTCTGGGGCCAACGTCCTGACTTTC CASSTQGQAYSGANVLTF
TRBJ2-6 TRBV10-2 16 - TRBD1 TGCGCCAGCAGGGCAGGGGGAAACTCTGGGGCCAACGTCCTGACTTTC CASRAGGNSGANVLTF
TRBJ2-7 TRBV4-1 15 few - TGCGCCAGCAGCCAAGTCGGGGGGCAGCCCTACGAGCAGTACTTC CASSQVGGQPYEQYF
TRBJ2-3 TRBV29-1 13 - - TGCAGCGTCCTAGTAGGGTTCACGGATACGCAGTATTTT CSVLVGFTDTQYF
TRBJ1-5 TRBV15 15 - - TGTGCCACCAGCAGAGGGGGGGGGCAAAATCAGCCCCAGCATTTT CATSRGGGQNQPQHF
TRBJ1-2 TRBV5-1 12 - - TGCGCCAGCAGCTTGGGGGAACAGCACTACACCTTC CASSLGEQHYTF
TRBJ2-3 TRBV27 15 - - TGTGCCAGCAGTCACGGGTACAGCGGTGGAGATACGCAGTATTTT CASSHGYSGGDTQYF
TRBJ1-1 TRBV9 14 few TRBD1 TGTGCCAGCAGCGTAGGGACAGGGAACACTGAAGCTTTCTTT CASSVGTGNTEAFF
TRBJ1-4 TRBV14 15 - - TGTGCCAGCAGCCAAGACGAGGGGTTGAATGAAAAACTGTTTTTT CASSQDEGLNEKLFF
TRBJ1-1 TRBV30 11 few - TGTGCCTGGAGACCAGGGCTGGGCGCTTTCTTT CAWRPGLGAFF
TRBJ2-2 TRBV18 14 - - TGTGCCAGCTCACCTAACATCCAGGCCGGGGAGCTGTTTTTT CASSPNIQAGELFF
TRBJ1-6 TRBV5-6 15 - - TGTGCCAGCAGCTCCGAAACGGGACTGCGTGGACCCCTCCACTTT CASSSETGLRGPLHF
TRBJ2-7 TRBV4-2 14 medium-sized - TGTGCCAGCAGCCAAGATATAGGCTCGGGCGAGCAGTACTTC CASSQDIGSGEQYF
TRBJ2-1 TRBV2 12 - TRBD2 TGTGCCAGCAGGGATAGCGGGGGCCATGGTTTCTTC CASRDSGGHGFF
TRBJ2-3 TRBV27 15 - - TGTGCCAGCAGTCTCCGGGCCGGATCCTTAGATACGCAGTATTTT CASSLRAGSLDTQYF
TRBJ1-1 TRBV9 15 - TRBD1 TGTGCCAGCAGCGTAGTGGACATGACAGGGCAGGAGGCTTTCTTT CASSVVDMTGQEAFF
TRBJ2-1 TRBV29-1 13 - - TGCAGCGTTGAGGGGCCGAGATCCAATGAGCAGTTCTTC CSVEGPRSNEQFF
TRBJ1-2 TRBV29-1 12 - - TGCAGCGTTGGCCTAAACCCCTATGGCTACACCTTC CSVGLNPYGYTF
TRBJ2-5 TRBV9 16 few TRBD2 TGTGCCAGCAGCGTTGGGCTAGCGGGACTCCAAGAGACCCAGTACTTC CASSVGLAGLQETQYF
TRBJ1-4 TRBV18 16 - - TGTGCCAGCTCACCCCGGGCCCACGCGCCGAATGAAAAACTGTTTTTT CASSPRAHAPNEKLFF
TRBJ2-1 TRBV10-3 15 once TRBD2 TGTGCCACCCAACTTACTAGCGGGAGGAACAATGAGCAGTTCTTC CATQLTSGRNNEQFF
TRBJ2-5 TRBV7-9 15 - - TGTGCCAGCAGCTTCTATCGGCGTGGGGAGGAGACCCAGTACTTC CASSFYRRGEETQYF